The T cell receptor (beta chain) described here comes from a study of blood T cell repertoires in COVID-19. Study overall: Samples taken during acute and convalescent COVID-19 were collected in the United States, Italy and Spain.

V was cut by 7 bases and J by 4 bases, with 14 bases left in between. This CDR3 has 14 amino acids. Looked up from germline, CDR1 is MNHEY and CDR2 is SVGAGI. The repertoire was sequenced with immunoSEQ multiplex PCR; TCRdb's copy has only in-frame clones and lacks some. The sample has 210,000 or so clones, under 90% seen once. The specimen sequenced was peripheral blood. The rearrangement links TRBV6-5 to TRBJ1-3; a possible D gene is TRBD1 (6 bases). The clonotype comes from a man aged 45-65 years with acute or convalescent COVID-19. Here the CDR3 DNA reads TGTGCCAGCATCCGTAGCAGGGGCGGAAACACCATATATTTT. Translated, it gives CASIRSRGGNTIYF.